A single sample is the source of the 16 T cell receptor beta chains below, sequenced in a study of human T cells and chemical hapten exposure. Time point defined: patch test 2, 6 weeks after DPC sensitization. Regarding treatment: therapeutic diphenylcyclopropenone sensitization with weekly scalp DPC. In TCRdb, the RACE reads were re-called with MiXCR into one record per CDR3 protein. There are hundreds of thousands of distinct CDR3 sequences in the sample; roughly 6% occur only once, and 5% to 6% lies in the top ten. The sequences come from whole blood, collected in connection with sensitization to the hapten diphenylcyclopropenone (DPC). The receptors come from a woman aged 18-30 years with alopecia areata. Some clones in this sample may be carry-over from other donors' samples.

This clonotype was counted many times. CDR3 protein: CSAPPPGQGYNEQFF. Written as DNA, the CDR3 is TGCAGTGCGCCTCCGCCGGGACAGGGTTACAATGAGCAGTTCTTC. V usage is TRBV20-1 and J usage is TRBJ2-1; 9 positions agree with TRBD1. CDR1 DFQATT and CDR2 SNEGSKA come from the germline V gene (reference sequence). This CDR3 spans 15 amino acids. V lost 6 bases, J lost 4 bases, and 10 bases stayed unmatched.

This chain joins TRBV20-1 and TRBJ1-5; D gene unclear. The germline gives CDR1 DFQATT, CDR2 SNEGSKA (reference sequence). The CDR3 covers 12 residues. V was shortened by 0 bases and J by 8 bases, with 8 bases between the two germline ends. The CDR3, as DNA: TGCAGTGCTAGAGATATGGCAGAGCCCCAGCATTTT. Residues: CSARDMAEPQHF.

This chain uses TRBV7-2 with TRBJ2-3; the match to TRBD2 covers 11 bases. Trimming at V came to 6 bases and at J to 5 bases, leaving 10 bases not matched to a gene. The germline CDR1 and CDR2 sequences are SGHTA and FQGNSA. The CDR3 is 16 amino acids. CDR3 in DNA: TGTGCCAGCAGTCGTAATAGCGGGGGGGTAGGAGATACGCAGTATTTT. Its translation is CASSRNSGGVGDTQYF.

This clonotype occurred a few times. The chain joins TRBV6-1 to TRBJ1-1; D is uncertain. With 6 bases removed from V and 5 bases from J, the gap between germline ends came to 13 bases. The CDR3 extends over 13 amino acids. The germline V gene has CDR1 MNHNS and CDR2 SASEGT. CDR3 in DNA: TGTGCCAGCAGACGGGAGGGAGGGACTGAAGCTTTCTTT. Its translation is CASRREGGTEAFF.

This CDR3 is CSASPDSTDTQYF. In nucleotides, the CDR3 is TGCAGTGCTAGCCCCGACAGCACAGATACGCAGTATTTT. The chain uses TRBV20-1 and TRBJ2-3, with no clear D. This CDR3 region has 13 residues. V lost 3 bases and J 0 bases, leaving 7 bases between the germline ends. Germline assignment: CDR1 DFQATT and CDR2 SNEGSKA (reference sequence).

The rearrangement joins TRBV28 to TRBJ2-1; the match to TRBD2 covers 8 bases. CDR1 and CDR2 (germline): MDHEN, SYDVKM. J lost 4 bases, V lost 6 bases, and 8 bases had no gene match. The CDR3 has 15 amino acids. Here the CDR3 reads CASSPVAGYYNEQFF. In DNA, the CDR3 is TGTGCCAGCAGCCCAGTAGCGGGGTATTACAATGAGCAGTTCTTC.

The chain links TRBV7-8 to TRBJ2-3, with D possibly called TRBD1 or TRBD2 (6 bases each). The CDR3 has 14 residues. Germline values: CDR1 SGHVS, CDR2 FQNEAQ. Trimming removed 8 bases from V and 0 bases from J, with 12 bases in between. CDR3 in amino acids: CASLRGQSTDTQYF. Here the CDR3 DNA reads TGTGCCAGCCTCCGGGGGCAGAGCACAGATACGCAGTATTTT.

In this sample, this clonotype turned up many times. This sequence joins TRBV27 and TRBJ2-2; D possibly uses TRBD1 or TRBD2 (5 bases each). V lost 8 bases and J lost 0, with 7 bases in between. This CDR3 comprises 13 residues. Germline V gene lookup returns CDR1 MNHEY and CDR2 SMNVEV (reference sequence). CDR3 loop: CASGTANTGELFF. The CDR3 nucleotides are TGTGCCAGCGGGACCGCGAACACCGGGGAGCTGTTTTTT.

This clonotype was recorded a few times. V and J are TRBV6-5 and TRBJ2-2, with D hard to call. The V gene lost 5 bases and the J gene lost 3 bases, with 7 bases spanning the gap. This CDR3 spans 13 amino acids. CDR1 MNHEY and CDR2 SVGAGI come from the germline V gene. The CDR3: CASSRQYTGELFF. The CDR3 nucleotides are TGTGCCAGCAGTCGCCAGTACACCGGGGAGCTGTTTTTT.

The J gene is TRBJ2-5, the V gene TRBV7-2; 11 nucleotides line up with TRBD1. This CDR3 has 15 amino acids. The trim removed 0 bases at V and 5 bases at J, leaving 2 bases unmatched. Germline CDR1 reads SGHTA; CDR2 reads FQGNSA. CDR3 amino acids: CASSLADRGHETQYF. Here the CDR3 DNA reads TGTGCCAGCAGCTTAGCGGACAGGGGGCACGAGACCCAGTACTTC.

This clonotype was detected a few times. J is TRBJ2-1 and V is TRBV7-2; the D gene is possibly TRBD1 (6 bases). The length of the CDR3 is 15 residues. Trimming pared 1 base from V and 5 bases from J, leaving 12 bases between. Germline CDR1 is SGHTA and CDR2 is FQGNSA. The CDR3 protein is CASSLDRDRNNEQFF. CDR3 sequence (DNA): TGTGCCAGCAGCTTAGACAGGGACCGAAACAATGAGCAGTTCTTC.

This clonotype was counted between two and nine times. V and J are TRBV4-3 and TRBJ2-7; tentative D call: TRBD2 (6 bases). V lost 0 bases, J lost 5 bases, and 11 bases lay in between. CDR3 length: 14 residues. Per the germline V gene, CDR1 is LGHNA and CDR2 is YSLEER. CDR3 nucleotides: TGCGCCAGCAGCCAAGAAGGAGGGGTACACGAGCAGTACTTC. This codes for CASSQEGGVHEQYF.

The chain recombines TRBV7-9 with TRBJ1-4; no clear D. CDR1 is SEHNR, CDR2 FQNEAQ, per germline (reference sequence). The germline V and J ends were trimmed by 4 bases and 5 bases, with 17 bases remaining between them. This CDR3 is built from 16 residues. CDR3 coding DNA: TGTGCCAGCAGCTATTCTCCAGGATCGGGGAATGAAAAACTGTTTTTT. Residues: CASSYSPGSGNEKLFF. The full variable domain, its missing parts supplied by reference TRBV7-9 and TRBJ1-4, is DTGVSQNPRHKITKRGQNVTFRCDPISEHNRLYWYRQTLGQGPEFLTYFQNEAQLEKSRLLSDRFSAERPKGSFSTLEIQRTEQGDSAMYLCASSYSPGSGNEKLFFGSGTQLSVL.

As DNA, the CDR3 is TGCAGCGTTGAAAGTTTCCAAGAGACCCAGTACTTC. This codes for CSVESFQETQYF. This chain connects TRBV29-1 to TRBJ2-5; no definite D call. Germline values: CDR1 SQVTM, CDR2 ANQGSEA. The V end lost 2 bases, the J end lost 1 base, and 5 bases lay between the germline ends. The CDR3 length is 12 residues.

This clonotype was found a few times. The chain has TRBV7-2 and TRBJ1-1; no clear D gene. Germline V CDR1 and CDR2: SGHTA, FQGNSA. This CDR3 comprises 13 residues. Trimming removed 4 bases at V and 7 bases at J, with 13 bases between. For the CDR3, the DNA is TGTGCCAGCAGCTCTATGTTAGGCTTTGAAGCTTTCTTT. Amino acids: CASSSMLGFEAFF.

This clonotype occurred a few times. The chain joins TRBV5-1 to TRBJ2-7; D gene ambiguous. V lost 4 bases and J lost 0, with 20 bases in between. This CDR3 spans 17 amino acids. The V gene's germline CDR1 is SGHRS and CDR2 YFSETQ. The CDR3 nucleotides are TGCGCCAGCAGCAGCGCGATCGGGCCTTACAGCTCCTACGAGCAGTACTTC. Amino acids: CASSSAIGPYSSYEQYF.